This T cell receptor (beta chain) was sequenced in a study of blood T cell repertoires in COVID-19. The age range of participants was about 18 to 95 years, with residence in under 30 US areas. Cohorts were based on clinical histories the participants reported. Clones were sequenced by immunoSEQ multiplex PCR, and TCRdb holds only the in-frame ones, with some missing. Among roughly 190,000 clones listed, 75% to 85% were seen once. Specimen: PBMCs or T cells enriched from blood (not recorded which). The TCR was taken from a man aged 40-49 years who had recovered from COVID-19.

The CDR3: CASSQGQGTDTQYF. The CDR3 nucleotides are TGTGCCAGCAGTCAGGGACAGGGGACAGATACGCAGTATTTT. The chain is built from TRBV27 and TRBJ2-3; 10 positions agree with TRBD1. CDR3 length: 14 residues. Trimming at V came to 5 bases and at J to 3 bases, leaving 2 bases not matched to a gene. Germline V lookup: CDR1 MNHEY, CDR2 SMNVEV (reference sequence).